This T cell receptor beta chain is drawn from a study of cytomegalovirus exposure and HLA in healthy donors. The PCR was carried out with 60 Vbeta primers and 13 Jbeta primers. Sequencing used immunoSEQ multiplex PCR; TCRdb keeps in-frame clones, though not all of them. The table records 90,000 to 100,000 clones, 69% of them present only once. To note about this clone: What it binds is not known.

Findings of the study overall: According to the study, roughly 180 TCR beta chains were cytomegalovirus-associated. A few chains tied to CMV proved CMV antigen-specific in vitro. A later analysis appeared to link common viral pathogens to several of the most significant clusters.

CDR1 and CDR2 (germline): KGHSH, LQKENI. The trim removed 4 bases at V and 7 bases at J, leaving 12 bases unmatched. The CDR3 is made up of 16 amino acids. Healthy bone marrow donors formed the donor group. Sample: PBMCs. V and J are TRBV18 and TRBJ1-3, with 8 positions matching TRBD1. This TCR was sampled from a female donor in good health and CMV-seronegative. The CDR3 sequence is CASSLLGQGEKNTIYF. The CDR3 DNA reads TGTGCCAGCTCACTCTTAGGACAGGGCGAGAAGAACACCATATATTTT.